This entry lists 27 T cell receptor beta chains sequenced from one sample in a study of CD8 T cell repertoires and HIV-1 epitope variants. Data came from immunoSEQ multiplex PCR; TCRdb stores just in-frame clones and leaves some out. The data hold 80,000 to 95,000 clones, with around 75% observed a single time. Sequencing used uncultured baseline CD8+ T cells from peripheral blood mononuclear cells (PBMCs). The receptor set was obtained from a male donor with HIV.

This clone was observed at least ten times. The chain carries TRBV18 and TRBJ1-1, with unresolved D. Germline V gene lookup returns CDR1 KGHSH and CDR2 LQKENI. Trimming pared 3 bases from V and 1 base from J, leaving 9 bases between. The CDR3 contains 14 residues. CDR3 residues: CASSPLQQNTEAFF. The CDR3, as DNA: TGTGCCAGCTCACCGTTACAGCAGAACACTGAAGCTTTCTTT.

This clone was seen only a few times. The J gene is TRBJ2-1, the V gene TRBV4-3; D not resolved. Germline V CDR1 and CDR2: LGHNA, YSLEER. The CDR3 is 13 amino acids. Trimming cost V 0 bases and J 5 bases, with 5 bases left between them. The CDR3 DNA sequence: TGCGCCAGCAGCCAAGATGGGAACAATGAGCAGTTCTTC. Translated, it gives CASSQDGNNEQFF.

V is TRBV7-6 and J is TRBJ2-7; 7 bases agree with TRBD1. Trimming took 2 bases from V and 2 from J; bases not matched to a gene: 3. Per the germline V gene, CDR1 is SGHVS and CDR2 is FNYEAQ. CDR3 length equals 14 residues. The CDR3 sequence is CASSLRGGAYEQYF. DNA of the CDR3: TGTGCCAGCAGCTTAAGAGGGGGCGCCTACGAGCAGTACTTC.

This clone was found a few times. The chain links TRBV19 to TRBJ2-1; TRBD2 is a possible D gene (6 bases). Trimming took 1 base from V and 4 from J, leaving 14 bases between them. Germline V lookup: CDR1 LNHDA, CDR2 SQIVND (reference sequence). This CDR3 comprises 16 residues. The CDR3 loop reads CASSIGFREMYNEQFF. The CDR3 DNA reads TGTGCCAGTAGTATAGGCTTTCGGGAGATGTACAATGAGCAGTTCTTC.

This clone was observed a few times. The chain recombines TRBV27 with TRBJ1-5; D is uncertain. The germline V and J ends were trimmed by 0 bases and 11 bases, with 17 bases remaining between them. CDR1 and CDR2 (germline): MNHEY, SMNVEV (reference sequence). The length of the CDR3 is 15 residues. The CDR3 is CASSLSAGYRGAQHF. The DNA of the CDR3 is TGTGCCAGCAGTTTATCTGCGGGGTACCGCGGAGCCCAGCATTTT.

The V and J genes are TRBV7-6 and TRBJ2-1; D gene ambiguous. In germline, CDR1 is SGHVS, CDR2 FNYEAQ. CDR3 length equals 13 residues. With 5 bases removed from V and 9 bases from J, the gap between germline ends came to 14 bases. CDR3: CASSPSRMSEQFF. The CDR3 region has the DNA TGTGCCAGCAGCCCGAGTCGAATGAGTGAGCAGTTCTTC. Full variable domain (rest looked up from reference TRBV7-6 and TRBJ2-1): GAGVSQSPRYKVTKRGQDVALRCDPISGHVSLYWYRQALGQGPEFLTYFNYEAQQDKSGLPNDRFSAERPEGSISTLTIQRTEQRDSAMYRCASSPSRMSEQFFGPGTRLTVL.

This clone was recorded once. CDR3: CATRRSLAETQYF. The CDR3 region has the DNA TGTGCCACCAGGAGGTCCCTTGCGGAGACCCAGTACTTC. V gene TRBV15 combines with J gene TRBJ2-5; the D is unclear. CDR1 is LNHNV, CDR2 YYDKDF, per germline (reference sequence). V lost 6 bases to trimming and J lost 5 bases, with 13 bases between them. This CDR3 contains 13 residues.

The V and J genes are TRBV5-4 and TRBJ2-5, with TRBD2 identical over 7 bases. The CDR3 runs 14 residues. After removal of 6 bases from V and 5 bases from J, the junction contained 10 bases not matched to a gene. The germline CDR1 and CDR2 sequences are SGHNT and YYREEE (reference sequence). For the CDR3, the DNA is TGTGCCAGCACCTCTGGGGGAGGGCGGGAGACCCAGTACTTC. The encoded protein is CASTSGGGRETQYF.

As concerns this clone: A junction boundary mismatches the germline segment, possibly from a read error. The J gene is TRBJ1-2, the V gene TRBV27; no definite D call. The CDR3 has 13 amino acids. Germline CDR1 is MNHEY and CDR2 is SMNVEV (reference sequence). The CDR3: CATTSQAGYGYTF. In DNA form, the CDR3 reads TGTGCCACCACCTCGCAGGCGGGTTATGGTTACACCTTC.

The rearrangement uses TRBV29-1 and TRBJ2-3; no clear D. This CDR3 region has 15 residues. The V end lost 1 base, the J end lost 5 bases, and 16 bases lay between the germline ends. CDR1 and CDR2 from the germline V gene are SQVTM and ANQGSEA. This CDR3 reads CSVEGANPTIDTQYF. The DNA for the CDR3 is TGCAGCGTTGAAGGGGCGAACCCCACTATAGATACGCAGTATTTT.

The gene calls are TRBV5-1 and TRBJ1-4, with TRBD1 as a possible D gene (6 bases). Trimming removed 0 bases from V and 11 bases from J, with 8 bases in between. The CDR3 covers 12 residues. Germline V gene sequence: CDR1 SGHRS, CDR2 YFSETQ. The CDR3 protein is CASSLARGKLFF. In nucleotides, the CDR3 is TGCGCCAGCAGCTTGGCTAGGGGGAAACTGTTTTTT.

The rearrangement uses TRBV7-2 and TRBJ2-7; TRBD2 matches at 10 bases. Germline lookup yields CDR1 SGHTA and CDR2 FQGNSA. The length of the CDR3 is 16 residues. V lost 5 bases, J lost 7 bases, and 14 bases stayed unmatched. The DNA of the CDR3 is TGTGCCAGCAGCCCGCTCCGTCTAGCGGGAGAGGGTGAGCAGTACTTC. This translates into CASSPLRLAGEGEQYF.

Remarks on this clone: Other DNA sequences of this sample code for an identical CDR3. The rearrangement joins TRBV5-6 to TRBJ2-4; 7 positions match TRBD1. With V trimmed by 0 bases and J by 4 bases, 1 base remained unmatched. CDR3 length: 14 residues. Germline V gene data show CDR1 as SGHDT and CDR2 as YYEEEE. CDR3 protein: CASSLGQGKNIQYF. The CDR3, as DNA: TGTGCCAGCAGCTTGGGACAGGGTAAAAACATTCAGTACTTC.

The rearrangement uses TRBV7-3 and TRBJ2-1; D not resolved. CDR1 and CDR2 from the germline V gene are SGHTA and FQGTGA. Trimming cost V 0 bases and J 10 bases, with 13 bases left between them. This CDR3 is built from 14 residues. DNA for the CDR3: TGTGCCAGCAGCTTAACCTCGGGTGGGTCGGAGCAGTTCTTC. This encodes CASSLTSGGSEQFF.

This rearrangement joins TRBV18 to TRBJ2-7; D gene ambiguous. Trimming left V 0 bases short and J 5 bases short, with 8 bases between. Germline CDR1 and CDR2: KGHSH and LQKENI. The CDR3 loop spans 13 amino acids. The CDR3 sequence is CASSPPAENEQYF. The CDR3 DNA is TGTGCCAGCTCACCACCGGCGGAGAACGAGCAGTACTTC.

The chain is built from TRBV30 and TRBJ1-2; D is possibly TRBD1 (5 bases). V lost 3 bases, J lost 5 bases, and 13 bases lay in between. The CDR3 extends over 13 amino acids. CDR1 and CDR2 (germline): GTSNPN, SVGIG (reference sequence). The DNA of the CDR3 is TGTGCCTGGAGGGGAGAGGGGATTTATGGCTACACCTTC. As protein: CAWRGEGIYGYTF.

Only one count was recorded for this clone. V is TRBV9 and J is TRBJ1-1; D is uncertain. The CDR3 has 15 amino acids. Germline assignment: CDR1 SGDLS and CDR2 YYNGEE. Trimming left V 4 bases short and J 4 bases short, with 17 bases between. The CDR3 bases are TGTGCCAGCAGCCCCCAAATCCGGGTTAGCACTGAAGCTTTCTTT. It yields the protein CASSPQIRVSTEAFF.

The CDR3 reads CAWQGVYEQYF. CDR3 nucleotides: TGTGCCTGGCAGGGTGTTTACGAGCAGTACTTC. V is TRBV30 and J is TRBJ2-7; TRBD1 might be the D (5 bases). Germline V gene lookup returns CDR1 GTSNPN and CDR2 SVGIG (reference sequence). This CDR3 spans 11 amino acids. V gave up 5 bases and J gave up 4 bases, with 9 bases separating them.

The V and J genes are TRBV7-2 and TRBJ2-7, with D perhaps matching TRBD2 (6 bases). Germline loops: CDR1 SGHTA, CDR2 FQGNSA. V was shortened by 5 bases and J by 4 bases, with 12 bases between the two germline ends. This CDR3 comprises 13 residues. The CDR3 spells CASSRWAGYEQYF. CDR3 DNA sequence: TGTGCCAGCAGCCGGTGGGCGGGATACGAGCAGTACTTC.

The gene calls are TRBV29-1 and TRBJ2-1; 14 bases are a match to TRBD2. This CDR3 region has 14 residues. Trimming at V came to 7 bases and at J to 8 bases, leaving 7 bases not matched to a gene. Germline V lookup: CDR1 SQVTM, CDR2 ANQGSEA. The CDR3 loop reads CSAGTSGSIHEQFF. DNA of the CDR3: TGCAGCGCCGGGACTAGCGGGAGTATACATGAGCAGTTCTTC.

The chain combines TRBV15 with TRBJ2-3; tentative D call: TRBD2 (7 bases). Germline-derived CDR1 and CDR2 are LNHNV and YYDKDF (reference sequence). The ends were cut back, 5 bases at V and 2 bases at J, with 14 bases in the middle. The CDR3 has 15 amino acids. The CDR3 loop is CATSAQGGATDTQYF. CDR3 nucleotides: TGTGCCACCAGCGCCCAAGGGGGGGCCACAGATACGCAGTATTTT.

This clone was seen once. The chain employs TRBV29-1 and TRBJ2-5; D could derive from TRBD1 or TRBD2 (5 bases each). The CDR3 has 17 residues. CDR1 is SQVTM, CDR2 ANQGSEA, per germline. The V end lost 7 bases, the J end lost 2 bases, and 26 bases lay between the germline ends. CDR3 region: CSGKGTPAQRIQETQYF. CDR3 DNA: TGCAGCGGAAAGGGGACGCCCGCCCAACGAATACAAGAGACCCAGTACTTC.

The rearrangement joins TRBV7-8 to TRBJ2-3, with D hard to call. Trimming pared 7 bases from V and 0 bases from J, leaving 11 bases between. The CDR3 runs 14 residues. Germline CDR1 reads SGHVS; CDR2 reads FQNEAQ. The CDR3 DNA follows: TGTGCCAGCACCGGTAGACGTAGCACAGATACGCAGTATTTT. Translation gives CASTGRRSTDTQYF.

V usage is TRBV6-5 and J usage is TRBJ2-7, with D unclear. Between the trimmed V and J ends, which lost 0 bases and 4 bases, there was a span of 10 bases. The CDR3 loop spans 14 amino acids. Per the germline V gene, CDR1 is MNHEY and CDR2 is SVGAGI. The CDR3 reads CASSYSMQAYEQYF. The CDR3 region has the DNA TGTGCCAGCAGTTACTCGATGCAGGCGTACGAGCAGTACTTC.

Points on this clone: The sample contains more than one DNA sequence encoding this CDR3. This chain joins TRBV29-1 and TRBJ1-6; 7 bases line up with TRBD1. CDR3 length: 13 residues. Trimming took 6 bases from V and 7 from J; bases not matched to a gene: 6. Germline V CDR1 and CDR2: SQVTM, ANQGSEA. The CDR3 DNA reads TGCAGCGTGAGGGACAGAGAGAATTCACCCCTCCACTTT. Protein sequence: CSVRDRENSPLHF.

CDR3 bases: TGTGCCAGCTCACCCGACAGGTTCACAGATACGCAGTATTTT. It is translated as CASSPDRFTDTQYF. The chain links TRBV18 to TRBJ2-3, with D maybe TRBD1 (6 bases). The CDR3 covers 14 residues. Trimming cost V 3 bases and J 2 bases, with 9 bases left between them. The germline V gene encodes CDR1 KGHSH and CDR2 LQKENI.

This clone was detected only a few times. The chain employs TRBV7-9 and TRBJ2-7; tentatively, D is TRBD2 (6 bases). Germline CDR1 SEHNR, CDR2 FQNEAQ (reference sequence). V lost 4 bases, J lost 2 bases, and 12 bases lay in between. This CDR3 is 14 amino acids long. CDR3 DNA: TGTGCCAGCAGCTATCCGGGGGTGACCTACGAGCAGTACTTC. This translates into CASSYPGVTYEQYF.